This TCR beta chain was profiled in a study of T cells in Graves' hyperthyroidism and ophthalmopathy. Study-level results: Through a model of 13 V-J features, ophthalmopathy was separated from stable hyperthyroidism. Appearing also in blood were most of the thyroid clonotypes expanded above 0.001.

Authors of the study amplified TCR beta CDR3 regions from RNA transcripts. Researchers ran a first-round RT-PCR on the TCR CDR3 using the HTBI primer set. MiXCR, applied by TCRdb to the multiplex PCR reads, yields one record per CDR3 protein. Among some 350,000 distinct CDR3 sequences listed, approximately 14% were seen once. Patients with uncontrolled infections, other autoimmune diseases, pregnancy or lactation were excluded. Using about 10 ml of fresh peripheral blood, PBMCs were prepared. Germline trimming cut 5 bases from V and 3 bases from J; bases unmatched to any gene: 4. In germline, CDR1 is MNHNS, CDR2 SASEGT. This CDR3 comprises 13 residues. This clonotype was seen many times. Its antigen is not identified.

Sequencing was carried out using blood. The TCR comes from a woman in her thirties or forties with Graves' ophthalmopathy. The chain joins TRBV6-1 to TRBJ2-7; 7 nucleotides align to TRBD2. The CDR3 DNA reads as TGTGCCAGCAGTTTGGGGGACTACTACGAGCAGTACTTC. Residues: CASSLGDYYEQYF.